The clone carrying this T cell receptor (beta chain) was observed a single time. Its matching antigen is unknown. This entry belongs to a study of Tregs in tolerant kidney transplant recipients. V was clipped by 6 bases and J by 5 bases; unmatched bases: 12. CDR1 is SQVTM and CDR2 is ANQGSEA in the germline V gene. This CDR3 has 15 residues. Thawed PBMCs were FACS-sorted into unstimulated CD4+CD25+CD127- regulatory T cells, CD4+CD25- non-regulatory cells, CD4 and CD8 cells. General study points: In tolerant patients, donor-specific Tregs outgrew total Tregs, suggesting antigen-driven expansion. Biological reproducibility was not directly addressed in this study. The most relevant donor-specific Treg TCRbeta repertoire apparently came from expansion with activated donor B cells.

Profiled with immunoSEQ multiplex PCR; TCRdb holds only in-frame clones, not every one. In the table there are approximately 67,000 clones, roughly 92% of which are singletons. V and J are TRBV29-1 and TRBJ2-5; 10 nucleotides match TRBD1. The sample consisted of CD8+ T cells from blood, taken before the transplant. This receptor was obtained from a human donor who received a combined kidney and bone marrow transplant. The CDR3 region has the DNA TGCAGCGTCCCCAAGGGGGGACAGGGGATTGAGACCCAGTACTTC. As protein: CSVPKGGQGIETQYF.